The 7 T cell receptor beta chains listed next were all sequenced from one sample in a study of OX40 agonist ivuxolimab in advanced cancers. TCRdb's table, derived via immunoSEQ multiplex PCR, lists solely in-frame clones and lacks some. The sample carries tens of thousands of clones, nearly 85% recorded once. The sample in question was CD4+ or CD8+ T cells sorted from blood, obtained in a trial of the OX40 agonist ivuxolimab. The receptors derive from an adult with an advanced solid tumor such as melanoma, head and neck, liver or kidney cancer.

V and J are TRBV6-6 and TRBJ2-3; D uncertain. CDR1 MNHNY and CDR2 SVGAGI come from the germline V gene (reference sequence). This CDR3 spans 13 amino acids. V was shortened by 6 bases and J by 4 bases, with 11 bases between the two germline ends. The CDR3 DNA sequence: TGTGCCAGCAGAACCCCCAGCCCAGATACGCAGTATTTT. Translated, it gives CASRTPSPDTQYF.

The rearrangement links TRBV2 to TRBJ2-1; D might be TRBD2 (5 bases). Germline V lookup: CDR1 SNHLY, CDR2 FYNNEI. CDR3 length equals 16 residues. With 5 bases removed from V and 6 bases from J, the gap between germline ends came to 20 bases. CDR3 loop: CASSSQAPRASNEQFF. CDR3 DNA sequence: TGTGCCAGCAGTTCCCAAGCCCCGAGGGCTAGCAATGAGCAGTTCTTC.

CDR3 region: CASSFRGVATNEKLFF. CDR3 in DNA: TGTGCCAGCAGTTTCCGAGGGGTCGCAACTAATGAAAAACTGTTTTTT. V is TRBV6-5 and J is TRBJ1-4, with D tentatively TRBD1 (5 bases). The CDR3 covers 16 residues. Trimming took off 4 bases at V and 0 bases at J, with 12 bases between the two ends. Germline V gives CDR1 MNHEY, CDR2 SVGAGI.

The rearrangement links TRBV15 to TRBJ1-4; perhaps TRBD1 as D (6 bases). The CDR3 covers 15 residues. CDR1 LNHNV and CDR2 YYDKDF come from the germline V gene (reference sequence). V shed 0 bases and J shed 3 bases, with 8 bases lying between them. CDR3 region: CATSREQGSNEKLFF. CDR3 in DNA: TGTGCCACCAGCAGAGAACAGGGATCTAATGAAAAACTGTTTTTT.

This chain links TRBV19 with TRBJ2-7; 7 nucleotides agree with TRBD1. Germline lookup yields CDR1 LNHDA and CDR2 SQIVND (reference sequence). The J segment lost 0 bases and the V segment lost 4 bases, leaving 9 bases of the junction unmatched. CDR3 length: 16 amino acids. The CDR3 protein is CASSRNRGGGSYEQYF. In DNA form, the CDR3 reads TGTGCCAGTAGTAGAAACAGGGGCGGCGGCTCCTACGAGCAGTACTTC.

This chain uses TRBV7-2 with TRBJ2-7; TRBD2 agrees at 9 bases. CDR3 length: 15 residues. The germline gives CDR1 SGHTA, CDR2 FQGNSA. The junction had 7 bases not matched to a gene; V was cut back by 4 bases and J by 3 bases. The CDR3 nucleotides read TGTGCCAGCAGCTCCTCTAGCGGGAACAACTACGAGCAGTACTTC. Translated, it gives CASSSSSGNNYEQYF.

The J gene is TRBJ2-2, the V gene TRBV28; no clear D gene. The CDR3 spans 12 residues. The ends were cut back, 8 bases at V and 2 bases at J, with 6 bases in the middle. Germline values: CDR1 MDHEN, CDR2 SYDVKM. Written as DNA, the CDR3 is TGTGCCAGCTTGGACAACACCGGGGAGCTGTTTTTT. This encodes CASLDNTGELFF.